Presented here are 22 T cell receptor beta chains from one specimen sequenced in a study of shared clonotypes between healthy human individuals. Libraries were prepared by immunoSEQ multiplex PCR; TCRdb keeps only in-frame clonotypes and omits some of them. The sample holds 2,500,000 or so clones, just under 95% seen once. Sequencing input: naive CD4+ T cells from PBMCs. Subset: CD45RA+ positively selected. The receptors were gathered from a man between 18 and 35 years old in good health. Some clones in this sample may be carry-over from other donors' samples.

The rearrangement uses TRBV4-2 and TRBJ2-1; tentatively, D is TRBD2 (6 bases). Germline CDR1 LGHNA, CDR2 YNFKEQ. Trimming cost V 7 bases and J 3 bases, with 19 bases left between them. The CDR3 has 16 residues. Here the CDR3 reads CASTHQVEGLYNEQFF. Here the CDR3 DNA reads TGTGCCAGCACCCACCAAGTTGAGGGACTCTACAATGAGCAGTTCTTC.

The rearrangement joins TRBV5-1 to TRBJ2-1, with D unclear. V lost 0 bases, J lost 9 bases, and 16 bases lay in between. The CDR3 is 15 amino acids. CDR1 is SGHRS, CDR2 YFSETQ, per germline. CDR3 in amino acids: CASSLGVTRVGEQFF. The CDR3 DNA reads TGCGCCAGCAGCTTGGGGGTGACCCGTGTCGGTGAGCAGTTCTTC.

The CDR3 sequence is CASSPVVGKGQGLSYEQYF. In DNA, the CDR3 is TGTGCCAGCTCACCAGTAGTAGGAAAAGGACAGGGATTATCCTACGAGCAGTACTTC. This chain links TRBV18 with TRBJ2-7, with 8 positions matching TRBD1. This CDR3 comprises 19 residues. Trimming cost V 2 bases and J 1 base; bases outside gene matches: 16. CDR1 and CDR2 (germline): KGHSH, LQKENI.

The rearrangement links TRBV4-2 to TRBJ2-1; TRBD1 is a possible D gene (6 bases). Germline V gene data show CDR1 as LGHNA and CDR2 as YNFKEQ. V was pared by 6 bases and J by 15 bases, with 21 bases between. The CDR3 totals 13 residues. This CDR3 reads CASSTLRDNRMFF. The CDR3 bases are TGTGCCAGCAGTACGCTCCGGGACAACCGTATGTTCTTC.

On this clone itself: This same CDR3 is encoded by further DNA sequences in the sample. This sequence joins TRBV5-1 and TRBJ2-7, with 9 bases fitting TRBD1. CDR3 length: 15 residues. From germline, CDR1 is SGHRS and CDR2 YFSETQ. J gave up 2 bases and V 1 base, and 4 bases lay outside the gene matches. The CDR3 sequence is CASSLSGTGTYEQYF. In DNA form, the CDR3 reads TGCGCCAGCAGCTTGTCAGGGACAGGGACCTACGAGCAGTACTTC.

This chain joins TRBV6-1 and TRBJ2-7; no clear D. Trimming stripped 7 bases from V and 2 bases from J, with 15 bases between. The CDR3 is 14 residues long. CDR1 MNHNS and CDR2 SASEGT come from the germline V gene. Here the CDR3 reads CASTLSLLTYEQYF. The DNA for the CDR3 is TGTGCCAGCACCTTGTCTCTCCTAACCTACGAGCAGTACTTC.

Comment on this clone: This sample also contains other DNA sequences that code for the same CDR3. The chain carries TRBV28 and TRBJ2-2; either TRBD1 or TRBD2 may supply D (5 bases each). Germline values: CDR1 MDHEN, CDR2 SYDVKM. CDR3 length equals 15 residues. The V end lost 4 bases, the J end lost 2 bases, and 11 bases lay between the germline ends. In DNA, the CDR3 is TGTGCCAGCAGTTCCGGGACGGTCAACACCGGGGAGCTGTTTTTT. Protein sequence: CASSSGTVNTGELFF.

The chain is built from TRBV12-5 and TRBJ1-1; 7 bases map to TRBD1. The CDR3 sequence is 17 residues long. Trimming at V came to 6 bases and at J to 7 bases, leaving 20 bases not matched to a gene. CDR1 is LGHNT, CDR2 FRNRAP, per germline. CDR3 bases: TGTGCTAGTGGCACAACCGGACAGGCTTCCATGAAGGGTGAAGCTTTCTTT. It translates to CASGTTGQASMKGEAFF.

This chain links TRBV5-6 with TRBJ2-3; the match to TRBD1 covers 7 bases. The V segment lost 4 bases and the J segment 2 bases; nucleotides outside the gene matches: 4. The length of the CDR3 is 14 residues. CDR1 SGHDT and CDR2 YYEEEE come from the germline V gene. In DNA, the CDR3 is TGTGCCAGCAGCCGGGGACAGCTCACAGATACGCAGTATTTT. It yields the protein CASSRGQLTDTQYF.

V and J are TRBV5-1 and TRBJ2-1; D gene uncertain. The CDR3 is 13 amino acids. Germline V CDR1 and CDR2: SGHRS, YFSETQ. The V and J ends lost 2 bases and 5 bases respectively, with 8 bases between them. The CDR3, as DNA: TGCGCCAGCAGCTTTCGGGCTAACAATGAGCAGTTCTTC. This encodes CASSFRANNEQFF.

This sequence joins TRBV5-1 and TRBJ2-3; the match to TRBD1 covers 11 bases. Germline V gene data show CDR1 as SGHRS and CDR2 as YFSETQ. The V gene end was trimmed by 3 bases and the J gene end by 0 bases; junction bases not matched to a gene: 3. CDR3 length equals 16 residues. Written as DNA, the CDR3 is TGCGCCAGCAGCTCGGGGGACAGGGGGAGCACAGATACGCAGTATTTT. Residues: CASSSGDRGSTDTQYF.

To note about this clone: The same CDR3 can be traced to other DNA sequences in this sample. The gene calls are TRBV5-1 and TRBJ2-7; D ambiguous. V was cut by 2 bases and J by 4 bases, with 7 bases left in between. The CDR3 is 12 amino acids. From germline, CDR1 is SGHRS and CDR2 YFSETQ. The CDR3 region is CASSLGQYEQYF. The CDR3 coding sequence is TGCGCCAGCAGCTTAGGGCAGTACGAGCAGTACTTC.

The CDR3 nucleotides read TGCGCCAGCAGCTTGGACAGAGCCTATTACGAGCAGTACTTC. Amino acid sequence: CASSLDRAYYEQYF. The J gene is TRBJ2-7, the V gene TRBV5-1; D is ambiguous. The germline V and J ends were trimmed by 0 bases and 4 bases, with 11 bases remaining between them. From germline, CDR1 is SGHRS and CDR2 YFSETQ. This CDR3 comprises 14 residues.

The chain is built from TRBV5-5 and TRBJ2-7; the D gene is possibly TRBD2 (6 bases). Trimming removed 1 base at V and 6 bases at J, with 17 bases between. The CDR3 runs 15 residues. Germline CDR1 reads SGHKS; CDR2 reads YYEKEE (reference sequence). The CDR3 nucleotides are TGTGCCAGCAGCTTGTTAGCGGAAACACTGGGCGAGCAGTACTTC. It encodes CASSLLAETLGEQYF.

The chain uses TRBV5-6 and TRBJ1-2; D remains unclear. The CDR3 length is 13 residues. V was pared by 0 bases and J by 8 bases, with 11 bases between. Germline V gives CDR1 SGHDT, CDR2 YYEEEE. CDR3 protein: CASSLVLLRGYTF. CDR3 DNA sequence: TGTGCCAGCAGCTTGGTACTTCTCAGGGGCTACACCTTC.

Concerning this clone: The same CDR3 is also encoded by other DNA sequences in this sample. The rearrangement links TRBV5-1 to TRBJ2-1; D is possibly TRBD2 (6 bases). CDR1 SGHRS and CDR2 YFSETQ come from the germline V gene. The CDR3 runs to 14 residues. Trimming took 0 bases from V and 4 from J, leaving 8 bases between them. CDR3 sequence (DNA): TGCGCCAGCAGCTTGGCCGCGGGGTACAATGAGCAGTTCTTC. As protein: CASSLAAGYNEQFF.

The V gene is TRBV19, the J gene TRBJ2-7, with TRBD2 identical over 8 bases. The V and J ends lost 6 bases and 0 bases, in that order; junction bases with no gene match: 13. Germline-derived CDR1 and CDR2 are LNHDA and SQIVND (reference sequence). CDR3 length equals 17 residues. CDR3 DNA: TGTGCCAGTAGAGCCGCGGCTAGCGGGTGGGGCTCCTACGAGCAGTACTTC. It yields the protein CASRAAASGWGSYEQYF.

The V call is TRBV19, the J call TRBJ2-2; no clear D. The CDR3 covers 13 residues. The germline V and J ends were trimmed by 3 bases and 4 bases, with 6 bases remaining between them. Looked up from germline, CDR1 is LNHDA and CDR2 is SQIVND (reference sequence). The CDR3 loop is CASSIVGTGELFF. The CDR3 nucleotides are TGTGCCAGTAGTATTGTCGGCACCGGGGAGCTGTTTTTT.

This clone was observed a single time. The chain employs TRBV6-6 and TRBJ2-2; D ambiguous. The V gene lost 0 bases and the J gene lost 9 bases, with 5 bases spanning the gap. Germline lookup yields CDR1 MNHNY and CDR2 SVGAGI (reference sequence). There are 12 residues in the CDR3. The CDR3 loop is CASSYSVRELFF. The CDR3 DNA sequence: TGTGCCAGCAGTTACTCGGTGAGGGAGCTGTTTTTT.

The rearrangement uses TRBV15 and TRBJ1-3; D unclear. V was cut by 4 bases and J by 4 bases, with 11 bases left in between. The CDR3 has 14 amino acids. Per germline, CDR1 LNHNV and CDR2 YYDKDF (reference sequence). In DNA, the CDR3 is TGTGCCACCAGCAATCGGGGAACCGGAAACACCATATATTTT. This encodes CATSNRGTGNTIYF. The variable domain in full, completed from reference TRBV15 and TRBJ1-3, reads DAMVIQNPRYQVTQFGKPVTLSCSQTLNHNVMYWYQQKSSQAPKLLFHYYDKDFNNEADTPDNFQSRRPNTSFCFLDIRSPGLGDTAMYLCATSNRGTGNTIYFGEGSWLTVV.

CDR3 nucleotides: TGTGCCTGGAGTGTACTAGTAGGGAGCGGCTACACCTTC. It is translated as CAWSVLVGSGYTF. V gene TRBV30 combines with J gene TRBJ1-2; D gene uncertain. Germline V gene data show CDR1 as GTSNPN and CDR2 as SVGIG (reference sequence). The V end was cut by 0 bases, the J end by 8 bases, with 13 bases between. The CDR3 totals 13 residues.

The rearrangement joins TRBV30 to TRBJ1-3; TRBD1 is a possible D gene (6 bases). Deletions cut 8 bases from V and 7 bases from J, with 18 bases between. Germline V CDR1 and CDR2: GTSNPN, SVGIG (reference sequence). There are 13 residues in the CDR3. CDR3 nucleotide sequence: TGTGCCCGGACGGGGGGGCTCAGGAACACCATATATTTT. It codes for CARTGGLRNTIYF.